Listed below are T cell receptor beta chains from one sample, sequenced in a study of blood T cell repertoires in COVID-19. The repertoire was sequenced with immunoSEQ multiplex PCR; TCRdb's copy has only in-frame clones and lacks some. The table lists around 300,000 clones, 88% of them singletons. What was sequenced was peripheral blood. The receptors derive from a woman aged 25 to 39 with COVID-19, enrolled during active disease. Both conserved end residues are part of each CDR3. D genes are given only for firm matches.

TRBJ1-6 | TRBD1 | TRBV19 | CASSIVGGKNSPLHF
TRBJ2-2 | - | TRBV6-5 | CASSYSRGAGELFF
TRBJ2-3 | - | TRBV21-1 | CASSWDCGTDTQYF
TRBJ2-5 | - | TRBV6-5 | CASSRNGQSQETQYF
TRBJ2-3 | TRBD2 | TRBV25-1 | CASRTSPGGGRADTQYF
TRBJ1-1 | - | TRBV5-1 | CASSLANTGLGTEAFF
TRBJ2-1 | TRBD2 | TRBV11-3 | CASSIVAGGLGEQFF
TRBJ2-3 | TRBD2 | TRBV27 | CASSLYAGGQADTQYF
TRBJ2-7 | TRBD1 | TRBV7-9 | CASSRGQGASYEQYF
TRBJ2-1 | - | TRBV29-1 | CSVELRGIPYNEQFF
TRBJ2-1 | TRBD1 | TRBV5-1 | CASSSALGTGGVYNEQFF
TRBJ2-1 | - | TRBV27 | CASSSNAYRSYNEQFF
TRBJ2-1 | TRBD2 | TRBV7-2 | CASSLAGLAHEQFF
TRBJ1-1 | TRBD1 | TRBV19 | CASSIGQGVSTEAFF
TRBJ1-6 | - | TRBV5-6 | CASSLALRLNSPLHF
TRBJ2-1 | - | TRBV9 | CASSGSAGAIYNEQFF
TRBJ1-6 | - | TRBV6-5 | CASSYGRGGSPLHF
TRBJ1-5 | - | TRBV5-6 | CASSPGPGQPQHF
TRBJ2-3 | TRBD1 | TRBV15 | CATSIRQGLTDTQYF
TRBJ1-6 | TRBD1 | TRBV28 | CASSNLLGTGNSPLHF
TRBJ1-1 | TRBD1 | TRBV13 | CASSLGKQGGAEAFF
TRBJ1-6 | TRBD1 | TRBV5-6 | CASSKRTGGRNSPLHF